Presented here are 6 T cell receptor beta chains from one specimen sequenced in a study of blood T cell repertoires in COVID-19. Clones were read by immunoSEQ multiplex PCR, and TCRdb kept only the in-frame ones, dropping some. The table has about 180,000 clones, 80% to 90% seen once. The sequenced material came from peripheral blood. The receptor set was obtained from a man aged 55 to 70 with acute or convalescent COVID-19.

The chain employs TRBV5-6 and TRBJ1-1, with 8 positions matching TRBD1. The V gene's germline CDR1 is SGHDT and CDR2 YYEEEE. After removal of 3 bases from V and 1 base from J, the junction contained 5 bases not matched to a gene. CDR3 length: 15 residues. The CDR3 region is CASSWTGRKNTEAFF. Here the CDR3 DNA reads TGTGCCAGCAGCTGGACAGGGCGGAAGAACACTGAAGCTTTCTTT.

The chain has TRBV5-5 and TRBJ1-4, with a possible D match to TRBD1 (6 bases). Germline V gene sequence: CDR1 SGHKS, CDR2 YYEKEE (reference sequence). The V gene lost 4 bases and the J gene lost 2 bases, with 15 bases spanning the gap. This CDR3 spans 16 amino acids. Written as DNA, the CDR3 is TGTGCCAGCAGCCTCTACAGGGTTTCGACTAATGAAAAACTGTTTTTT. It translates to CASSLYRVSTNEKLFF.

The chain links TRBV6-5 to TRBJ1-5; D not certain. The CDR3 loop spans 13 amino acids. Germline CDR1 is MNHEY and CDR2 is SVGAGI. V lost 2 bases and J lost 4, with 6 bases in between. The CDR3 region is CASSYLPNQPQHF. The CDR3 DNA follows: TGTGCCAGCAGTTACCTACCGAATCAGCCCCAGCATTTT.

With regard to this clone: This sample includes further DNA sequences coding for the same CDR3. The J gene is TRBJ2-7, the V gene TRBV5-5, with D possibly being TRBD1 (6 bases). Trimming took 0 bases from V and 6 from J, leaving 10 bases between them. The CDR3 runs to 13 residues. CDR1 and CDR2 (germline): SGHKS, YYEKEE (reference sequence). DNA for the CDR3: TGTGCCAGCAGCTTGGGGACAGCCGGCGAGCAGTACTTC. Its protein is CASSLGTAGEQYF.

The chain joins TRBV14 to TRBJ2-7; 10 bases match TRBD1. Germline V lookup: CDR1 SGHDN, CDR2 FVKESK. The ends lost 2 bases at V and 5 bases at J; junction bases unmatched: 12. CDR3 length equals 17 residues. CDR3 sequence reads: CASSQLPGTGDFHEQYF. The CDR3 DNA reads as TGTGCCAGCAGCCAACTACCCGGGACAGGGGACTTCCACGAGCAGTACTTC. Using reference TRBV14 and TRBJ2-7 for the parts outside the CDR3, the full variable domain is EAGVTQFPSHSVIEKGQTVTLRCDPISGHDNLYWYRRVMGKEIKFLLHFVKESKQDESGMPNNRFLAERTGGTYSTLKVQPAELEDSGVYFCASSQLPGTGDFHEQYFGPGTRLTVT.

The CDR3 region is CSAEDRGLADTQYF. The CDR3 coding sequence is TGCAGCGCCGAGGACAGGGGGCTCGCAGATACGCAGTATTTT. J is TRBJ2-3 and V is TRBV29-1, with 11 bases identical to TRBD1. The CDR3 covers 14 residues. Germline V gives CDR1 SQVTM, CDR2 ANQGSEA. V lost 7 bases and J lost 4; bases outside the gene matches: 7.